The 23 T cell receptor beta chains presented below share a single source sample, sequenced in a study of T cell changes during pregnancy in multiple sclerosis. Profiled with immunoSEQ multiplex PCR; TCRdb holds only in-frame clones, not every one. This sample has fewer than 90,000 clones, with roughly 95% found just once. This sample comprised peripheral blood, obtained in the third trimester of pregnancy. The receptors were sampled from a female donor in good health, enrolled as a control in a pregnancy study.

This chain connects TRBV5-1 to TRBJ2-7, with 9 bases matching TRBD1. Germline CDR1 reads SGHRS; CDR2 reads YFSETQ. V was pared by 4 bases and J by 7 bases, with 9 bases of the junction left unmatched. The CDR3 length is 14 residues. The CDR3 sequence is CASSPTPGTGEQYF. In DNA, the CDR3 is TGCGCCAGCAGCCCAACTCCGGGGACAGGGGAGCAGTACTTC.

The rearrangement joins TRBV19 to TRBJ2-7; TRBD1 matches at 7 bases. The length of the CDR3 is 14 residues. V gave up 1 base and J gave up 2 bases; unmatched junction bases: 2. Germline V gives CDR1 LNHDA, CDR2 SQIVND (reference sequence). CDR3 DNA: TGTGCCAGTAGTATAGGACAGGGAGCCTACGAGCAGTACTTC. Its translation is CASSIGQGAYEQYF.

This chain joins TRBV4-1 and TRBJ1-2; TRBD1 aligns across 7 bases. CDR3 length: 15 amino acids. Germline lookup yields CDR1 MGHRA and CDR2 YSYEKL. With 0 bases clipped from V and 0 bases from J, the junction kept 1 base outside the gene matches. The CDR3 is CASSQDTGANYGYTF. The CDR3 coding sequence is TGCGCCAGCAGCCAAGATACAGGGGCTAACTATGGCTACACCTTC.

The CDR3 reads CASSFQVNEKLFF. The CDR3 DNA sequence: TGTGCCAGCAGCTTCCAGGTTAATGAAAAACTGTTTTTT. The V and J genes are TRBV5-6 and TRBJ1-4; no clear D. V lost 2 bases and J lost 4, with 6 bases in between. This CDR3 is 13 amino acids long. Germline values: CDR1 SGHDT, CDR2 YYEEEE.

This chain connects TRBV28 to TRBJ2-1; TRBD2 matches at 14 bases. The CDR3 length is 16 residues. CDR1 and CDR2 from the germline V gene are MDHEN and SYDVKM. With V trimmed by 2 bases and J by 8 bases, 5 bases remained unmatched. The CDR3 DNA reads as TGTGCCAGCAGTTTAATGGGGACTAGCGGGAGTGATGAGCAGTTCTTC. Residues: CASSLMGTSGSDEQFF.

This chain connects TRBV4-1 to TRBJ1-5; 7 nucleotides align to TRBD1. This CDR3 has 16 amino acids. The junction had 13 bases not matched to a gene; V was cut back by 4 bases and J by 7 bases. Germline V gene data show CDR1 as MGHRA and CDR2 as YSYEKL. In nucleotides, the CDR3 is TGCGCCAGCAGCCCAACGATGACAGGGCTAGACCAGCCCCAGCATTTT. This sequence encodes CASSPTMTGLDQPQHF.

This rearrangement joins TRBV5-1 to TRBJ2-4; TRBD2 might be the D (5 bases). The CDR3 covers 15 residues. Trimming shortened V by 6 bases and J by 7 bases, and 20 bases separated the two germline ends. Germline V gene data show CDR1 as SGHRS and CDR2 as YFSETQ. The DNA of the CDR3 is TGCGCCAGCACCCCGTTTGCGGGTGAAGGGAACATTCAGTACTTC. Its protein is CASTPFAGEGNIQYF. Full variable domain (remainder filled in from reference TRBV5-1 and TRBJ2-4): KAGVTQTPRYLIKTRGQQVTLSCSPISGHRSVSWYQQTPGQGLQFLFEYFSETQRNKGNFPGRFSGRQFSNSRSEMNVSTLELGDSALYLCASTPFAGEGNIQYFGAGTRLSVL.

V usage is TRBV13 and J usage is TRBJ2-2; 7 nucleotides agree with TRBD2. Germline V CDR1 and CDR2: PRHDT, FYEKMQ (reference sequence). CDR3 size: 15 residues. The V gene end was trimmed by 2 bases and the J gene end by 4 bases; junction bases not matched to a gene: 4. The CDR3 spells CASSLRERGTGELFF. The CDR3 coding sequence is TGTGCCAGCAGCTTAAGGGAGCGGGGCACCGGGGAGCTGTTTTTT.

The genes are TRBV28 and TRBJ2-3, with TRBD2 identical over 8 bases. The germline CDR1 and CDR2 sequences are MDHEN and SYDVKM. This CDR3 is built from 12 residues. In nucleotides, the CDR3 is TGTGTTTCCGGGAGGGCCACAGATACGCAGTATTTT. This gives the protein CVSGRATDTQYF.

This chain joins TRBV6-6 and TRBJ1-4; 7 nucleotides align to TRBD1. Germline CDR1 reads MNHNY; CDR2 reads SVGAGI (reference sequence). This CDR3 is built from 13 residues. The trim removed 7 bases at V and 7 bases at J, leaving 6 bases unmatched. CDR3 loop: CASNRDRREKLFF. The DNA for the CDR3 is TGTGCCAGCAACAGGGACAGACGTGAAAAACTGTTTTTT.

The chain uses TRBV27 and TRBJ2-7; perhaps TRBD2 as D (6 bases). Between the trimmed V and J ends, which lost 3 bases and 3 bases, there was a span of 18 bases. Looked up from germline, CDR1 is MNHEY and CDR2 is SMNVEV (reference sequence). The CDR3 is 16 residues long. CDR3 protein: CASSFVFRGTGYEQYF. The CDR3 DNA is TGTGCCAGCAGTTTTGTTTTTAGAGGGACTGGCTACGAGCAGTACTTC.

For the CDR3, the DNA is TGTGCCAGCAGCTTAGCTGGCCGGAACACCGGGGAGCTGTTTTTT. Protein: CASSLAGRNTGELFF. The chain joins TRBV7-2 to TRBJ2-2, with no clear D. Trimming took 0 bases from V and 1 from J, leaving 6 bases between them. The germline CDR1 and CDR2 sequences are SGHTA and FQGNSA. The CDR3 consists of 15 residues.

The genes are TRBV28 and TRBJ1-4, with D unclear. Germline CDR1 and CDR2: MDHEN and SYDVKM. V lost 2 bases and J lost 0, with 4 bases in between. The CDR3 runs to 14 residues. CDR3 in DNA: TGTGCCAGCAGTTTAGCGGCAACTAATGAAAAACTGTTTTTT. Translated, it gives CASSLAATNEKLFF.

This chain uses TRBV7-8 with TRBJ2-5; a possible D gene is TRBD2 (5 bases). This CDR3 has 14 amino acids. V gave up 5 bases and J gave up 3 bases, with 13 bases separating them. In germline, CDR1 is SGHVS, CDR2 FQNEAQ. CDR3 loop: CASSAEGEEETQYF. CDR3 nucleotides: TGTGCCAGCAGCGCTGAGGGCGAAGAAGAGACCCAGTACTTC. Full variable domain (outside the CDR3, taken from reference TRBV7-8 and TRBJ2-5): GAGVSQSPRYKVAKRGQDVALRCDPISGHVSLFWYQQALGQGPEFLTYFQNEAQLDKSGLPSDRFFAERPEGSVSTLKIQRTQQEDSAVYLCASSAEGEEETQYFGPGTRLLVL.

This chain connects TRBV6-5 to TRBJ1-5; perhaps TRBD1 as D (5 bases). This CDR3 is built from 15 residues. Germline CDR1 and CDR2: MNHEY and SVGAGI. The ends were cut back, 3 bases at V and 3 bases at J, with 12 bases in the middle. This chain's CDR3 is CASSYGAGYNQPQHF. Here the CDR3 DNA reads TGTGCCAGCAGTTATGGGGCGGGGTACAATCAGCCCCAGCATTTT.

This chain joins TRBV28 and TRBJ1-5, with 10 nucleotides matching TRBD1. This CDR3 is built from 15 residues. Germline V gene sequence: CDR1 MDHEN, CDR2 SYDVKM. The V gene end was trimmed by 7 bases and the J gene end by 7 bases; junction bases not matched to a gene: 10. The CDR3 region has the DNA TGTGCCAGCAATCCGGGACAGGGGAGAGGACAGCCCCAGCATTTT. Its protein product is CASNPGQGRGQPQHF.

This sequence joins TRBV7-2 and TRBJ2-7; D is perhaps TRBD2 (5 bases). CDR3 size: 15 residues. Germline V gives CDR1 SGHTA, CDR2 FQGNSA. Trimming took off 6 bases at V and 0 bases at J, with 15 bases between the two ends. In DNA, the CDR3 is TGTGCCAGCAGTTCGAGGGTGAGCCCCTCCTACGAGCAGTACTTC. It specifies CASSSRVSPSYEQYF.

This clone occurred once. The chain joins TRBV4-1 to TRBJ2-1; D is perhaps TRBD2 (5 bases). Deletions cut 4 bases from V and 8 bases from J, with 21 bases between. Germline lookup yields CDR1 MGHRA and CDR2 YSYEKL. The CDR3 is made up of 16 amino acids. CDR3 loop: CASSPLWVVTGDEQFF. Written as DNA, the CDR3 is TGCGCCAGCAGCCCCCTCTGGGTCGTCACCGGGGATGAGCAGTTCTTC.

The chain is built from TRBV29-1 and TRBJ1-1; D gene unclear. The CDR3 contains 14 residues. In germline, CDR1 is SQVTM, CDR2 ANQGSEA. V lost 7 bases, J lost 0 bases, and 15 bases lay in between. The CDR3 region is CSAAGEAMNTEAFF. As DNA, the CDR3 is TGCAGCGCCGCGGGAGAGGCGATGAACACTGAAGCTTTCTTT.

The chain employs TRBV4-1 and TRBJ2-7, with a tentative D call TRBD2 (6 bases). CDR1 is MGHRA and CDR2 is YSYEKL in the germline V gene. Trimming removed 4 bases at V and 4 bases at J, with 14 bases between. This CDR3 has 14 amino acids. Written as DNA, the CDR3 is TGCGCCAGCAGCCGTCACCGGGACTCATACGAGCAGTACTTC. It codes for CASSRHRDSYEQYF.

The rearrangement joins TRBV28 to TRBJ1-1, with unresolved D. From germline, CDR1 is MDHEN and CDR2 SYDVKM. V was trimmed by 6 bases and J by 8 bases, leaving 34 bases between them. This CDR3 contains 19 residues. The chain's CDR3 is CASRLMGIGPETSNEEAFF. CDR3 nucleotides: TGTGCCAGCAGGTTAATGGGTATTGGGCCAGAAACCTCTAACGAAGAAGCTTTCTTT. The full variable domain, completed using reference TRBV28 and TRBJ1-1, is DVKVTQSSRYLVKRTGEKVFLECVQDMDHENMFWYRQDPGLGLRLIYFSYDVKMKEKGDIPEGYSVSREKKERFSLILESASTNQTSMYLCASRLMGIGPETSNEEAFFGQGTRLTVV.

The gene calls are TRBV7-8 and TRBJ2-7; 7 bases map to TRBD1. CDR3 length: 15 amino acids. CDR1 and CDR2 from the germline V gene are SGHVS and FQNEAQ. J lost 0 bases, V lost 5 bases, and 7 bases had no gene match. The CDR3 is CASSKSRDSSYEQYF. In DNA, the CDR3 is TGTGCCAGCAGCAAAAGCCGGGACAGCTCCTACGAGCAGTACTTC. The variable domain in full, completed from reference TRBV7-8 and TRBJ2-7, reads GAGVSQSPRYKVAKRGQDVALRCDPISGHVSLFWYQQALGQGPEFLTYFQNEAQLDKSGLPSDRFFAERPEGSVSTLKIQRTQQEDSAVYLCASSKSRDSSYEQYFGPGTRLTVT.

This sequence joins TRBV28 and TRBJ1-1, with D uncertain. The CDR3 has 16 amino acids. Looked up from germline, CDR1 is MDHEN and CDR2 is SYDVKM. V lost 3 bases and J lost 5, with 19 bases in between. CDR3 sequence: CASSLMGVVADTEAFF. CDR3 sequence (DNA): TGTGCCAGCAGTTTGATGGGAGTGGTGGCTGATACTGAAGCTTTCTTT. Using reference TRBV28 and TRBJ1-1 for the parts outside the CDR3, the full variable domain is DVKVTQSSRYLVKRTGEKVFLECVQDMDHENMFWYRQDPGLGLRLIYFSYDVKMKEKGDIPEGYSVSREKKERFSLILESASTNQTSMYLCASSLMGVVADTEAFFGQGTRLTVV.